Reported below is one TCR beta chain. What it binds is unknown. This sample is drawn from a study of shared clonotypes between healthy human individuals. Study context: Donor ages ranged 18 to 49 years: a couple of women, a few men. Study conclusions and caveats: Only blood was sampled; tissue repertoires likely differ. Sharing of clonotypes among donors was expected to vary with sequencing depth.

With V trimmed by 5 bases and J by 8 bases, 7 bases remained unmatched. This CDR3 has 14 residues. CDR1 is SNHLY, CDR2 FYNNEI, per germline. Scientists sequenced DNA from unsorted PBMC on ten immunoSEQ deep assay plates. Profiling relied on immunoSEQ multiplex PCR, and the TCRdb table lists in-frame clones only, not all of them. The table records about 520,000 clones, around 80% of them present only once. The V gene is TRBV2, the J gene TRBJ2-1; the match to TRBD2 covers 9 bases. The TCR sequence derives from a woman in her thirties or forties in good health. Some clones in this sample may be carry-over from other donors' samples. Sequenced: PBMCs. The CDR3 nucleotides read TGTGCCAGCAGTCCCCGCAGGACTAGCGATGAGCAGTTCTTC. It codes for CASSPRRTSDEQFF.